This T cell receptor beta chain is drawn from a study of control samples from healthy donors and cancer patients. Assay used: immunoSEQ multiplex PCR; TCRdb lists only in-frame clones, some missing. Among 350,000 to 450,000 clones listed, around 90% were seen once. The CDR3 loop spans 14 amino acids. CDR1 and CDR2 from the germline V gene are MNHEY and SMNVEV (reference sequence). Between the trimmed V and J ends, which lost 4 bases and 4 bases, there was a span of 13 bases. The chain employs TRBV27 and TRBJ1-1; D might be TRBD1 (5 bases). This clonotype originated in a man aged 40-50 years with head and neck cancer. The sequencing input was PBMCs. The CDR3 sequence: CASSSPGETTEAFF. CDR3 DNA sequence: TGTGCCAGCAGTTCCCCGGGGGAGACCACTGAAGCTTTCTTT.